These 30 T cell receptor beta chains were sequenced from one sample in a study of blood T cell repertoires in COVID-19. Measured with immunoSEQ multiplex PCR; TCRdb has only the in-frame clones, and not every one. In the table there are about 160,000 clones, about 86% of which are singletons. The sequencing input was peripheral blood. The source is an elderly woman with acute or convalescent COVID-19.

This clone was counted a few times. The chain has TRBV19 and TRBJ2-2; 9 bases fit TRBD1. The CDR3 has 16 amino acids. V was clipped by 3 bases and J by 3 bases; unmatched bases: 5. Germline CDR1 LNHDA, CDR2 SQIVND (reference sequence). The CDR3 DNA reads as TGTGCCAGTAGTATGAAAGGACAGGGGTACACCGGGGAGCTGTTTTTT. Protein: CASSMKGQGYTGELFF.

The genes are TRBV27 and TRBJ1-5; 10 bases line up with TRBD1. The germline V gene has CDR1 MNHEY and CDR2 SMNVEV (reference sequence). CDR3 length equals 19 residues. J lost 0 bases, V lost 6 bases, and 14 bases had no gene match. Here the CDR3 reads CASSQRPGQGTYSNQPQHF. The DNA of the CDR3 is TGTGCCAGCAGCCAGAGGCCGGGACAGGGGACTTATAGCAATCAGCCCCAGCATTTT.

The J gene is TRBJ1-6, the V gene TRBV4-2; D not certain. The germline V gene encodes CDR1 LGHNA and CDR2 YNFKEQ. The ends were cut back, 4 bases at V and 9 bases at J, with 7 bases in the middle. The CDR3 covers 12 residues. DNA of the CDR3: TGTGCCAGCAGCCTAGGAGGTTCACCCCTCCACTTT. Its protein is CASSLGGSPLHF.

This clone was detected once. V gene TRBV7-6 combines with J gene TRBJ1-5; a possible D gene is TRBD1 (5 bases). The germline gives CDR1 SGHVS, CDR2 FNYEAQ. This CDR3 is 13 amino acids long. V was cut by 2 bases and J by 7 bases, with 9 bases left in between. In DNA, the CDR3 is TGTGCCAGCAGCTTATCCAGGGTGCAGCCCCAGCATTTT. Translating it yields CASSLSRVQPQHF.

This chain uses TRBV9 with TRBJ2-2; 10 nucleotides line up with TRBD2. This CDR3 region has 16 residues. Germline CDR1 reads SGDLS; CDR2 reads YYNGEE. J was trimmed by 5 bases and V by 4 bases; bases with no gene match: 8. The CDR3 sequence is CASSSPGLATTGELFF. CDR3 nucleotides: TGTGCCAGCAGCTCGCCGGGACTAGCGACGACCGGGGAGCTGTTTTTT.

This clone was found once. The rearrangement uses TRBV5-1 and TRBJ1-4; a weak D match, TRBD1 (6 bases). The V end was cut by 2 bases, the J end by 3 bases, with 11 bases between. CDR1 SGHRS and CDR2 YFSETQ come from the germline V gene. CDR3 length: 15 amino acids. CDR3 coding DNA: TGCGCCAGCAGCTTCAGGGGTGAGGCTAATGAAAAACTGTTTTTT. This gives the protein CASSFRGEANEKLFF. The full variable domain, in which reference TRBV5-1 and TRBJ1-4 provide the parts outside the CDR3, is KAGVTQTPRYLIKTRGQQVTLSCSPISGHRSVSWYQQTPGQGLQFLFEYFSETQRNKGNFPGRFSGRQFSNSRSEMNVSTLELGDSALYLCASSFRGEANEKLFFGSGTQLSVL.

Turning to this clone: Other DNA sequences within the sample encode an identical CDR3. The V call is TRBV6-5, the J call TRBJ2-2; TRBD2 is a possible D gene (6 bases). Looked up from germline, CDR1 is MNHEY and CDR2 is SVGAGI. This CDR3 has 15 residues. The V gene lost 3 bases and the J gene lost 3 bases, with 11 bases spanning the gap. In DNA form, the CDR3 reads TGTGCCAGCAGTTATTGGGGCGGGGACACCGGGGAGCTGTTTTTT. Protein product: CASSYWGGDTGELFF.

This sequence joins TRBV5-1 and TRBJ2-7, with TRBD1 matching over 12 bases. The J segment lost 5 bases and the V segment lost 6 bases, leaving 15 bases of the junction unmatched. The CDR3 covers 17 residues. Per the germline V gene, CDR1 is SGHRS and CDR2 is YFSETQ. This chain's CDR3 is CASTQWGQGASGNEQYF. The CDR3 DNA reads as TGCGCCAGCACTCAATGGGGACAGGGGGCCAGCGGAAACGAGCAGTACTTC.

This sequence joins TRBV19 and TRBJ1-5; perhaps TRBD1 as D (6 bases). This CDR3 is 13 amino acids long. Between the trimmed V and J ends, which lost 3 bases and 5 bases, there was a span of 8 bases. Germline V gene sequence: CDR1 LNHDA, CDR2 SQIVND (reference sequence). CDR3 coding DNA: TGTGCCAGTAGTATGAACAGGGATCAGCCCCAGCATTTT. The encoded protein is CASSMNRDQPQHF. The whole variable domain, filled in from reference TRBV19 and TRBJ1-5, reads DGGITQSPKYLFRKEGQNVTLSCEQNLNHDAMYWYRQDPGQGLRLIYYSQIVNDFQKGDIAEGYSVSREKKESFPLTVTSAQKNPTAFYLCASSMNRDQPQHFGDGTRLSIL.

The V gene is TRBV3-1 (or the pseudogene TRBV3-2), the J gene TRBJ2-1; 10 nucleotides match TRBD2. In germline, CDR1 is LGHDT, CDR2 YNNKEL (reference sequence). The CDR3 has 16 residues. V trimming: 4 bases; J trimming: 4 bases; junction bases outside the gene matches: 7. The CDR3 loop reads CASSPYSGGTYNEQFF. The CDR3 DNA reads as TGTGCCAGCAGCCCGTATAGCGGGGGGACGTACAATGAGCAGTTCTTC.

J is TRBJ2-7 and V is TRBV7-2; a weak D match, TRBD2 (6 bases). This CDR3 contains 15 residues. V gave up 4 bases and J gave up 5 bases, with 18 bases separating them. Per germline, CDR1 SGHTA and CDR2 FQGNSA. The CDR3 DNA sequence: TGTGCCAGCAGCTCGATAACGGGGACTCGGGACGAGCAGTACTTC. Residues: CASSSITGTRDEQYF.

The chain has TRBV7-3 and TRBJ2-1; 12 bases line up with TRBD2. CDR3 length: 16 residues. CDR1 SGHTA and CDR2 FQGTGA come from the germline V gene. The V gene end was trimmed by 5 bases and the J gene end by 7 bases; junction bases not matched to a gene: 9. The CDR3: CASSALTSGGRNEQFF. The CDR3 DNA follows: TGTGCCAGCAGCGCACTTACTAGCGGGGGGAGGAATGAGCAGTTCTTC.

The chain is built from TRBV7-3 and TRBJ1-6, with TRBD1 matching over 9 bases. CDR1 and CDR2 from the germline V gene are SGHTA and FQGTGA. The trim removed 0 bases at V and 9 bases at J, leaving 6 bases unmatched. The CDR3 loop spans 16 amino acids. The CDR3 loop reads CASSLTAGTGSSPLHF. For the CDR3, the DNA is TGTGCCAGCAGCTTAACGGCCGGGACAGGGAGTTCACCCCTCCACTTT.

This chain links TRBV20-1 with TRBJ2-1, with 7 bases aligning to TRBD2. The germline CDR1 and CDR2 sequences are DFQATT and SNEGSKA (reference sequence). V lost 3 bases to trimming and J lost 5 bases; unmatched junction nucleotides: 7. The CDR3 consists of 14 residues. CDR3 DNA: TGCAGTGCTAGTTGGGGGGGGGACGACAATGAGCAGTTCTTC. Residues: CSASWGGDDNEQFF.

The chain is built from TRBV6-1 and TRBJ1-5; D unresolved. Germline V gene data show CDR1 as MNHNS and CDR2 as SASEGT. This CDR3 spans 13 amino acids. Trimming took off 3 bases at V and 6 bases at J, with 9 bases between the two ends. The CDR3 DNA follows: TGTGCCAGCAGTGAGGGAGGAGTTCAGCCCCAGCATTTT. It is translated as CASSEGGVQPQHF.

V gene TRBV28 combines with J gene TRBJ1-2; 7 positions agree with TRBD1. CDR1 is MDHEN, CDR2 SYDVKM, per germline. CDR3 size: 14 residues. Trimming at V came to 6 bases and at J to 0 bases, leaving 4 bases not matched to a gene. DNA for the CDR3: TGTGCCAGCAGCATCGGGACAGCTAACTATGGCTACACCTTC. Amino acid sequence: CASSIGTANYGYTF.

This clone has more than one count but fewer than ten. The rearrangement joins TRBV7-2 to TRBJ2-2; D might be TRBD2 (5 bases). The CDR3 contains 15 residues. Trimming removed 2 bases at V and 7 bases at J, with 14 bases between. The germline V gene has CDR1 SGHTA and CDR2 FQGNSA. CDR3 residues: CASSLLSLGGGELFF. CDR3 in DNA: TGTGCCAGCAGCTTACTCTCACTAGGCGGCGGGGAGCTGTTTTTT.

There are a few counts of this clone. V usage is TRBV6-5 and J usage is TRBJ1-4, with unresolved D. In germline, CDR1 is MNHEY, CDR2 SVGAGI. Trimming stripped 0 bases from V and 3 bases from J, with 2 bases between. The CDR3 contains 13 residues. DNA of the CDR3: TGTGCCAGCAGTTACTCCGCTAATGAAAAACTGTTTTTT. This sequence encodes CASSYSANEKLFF.

The chain combines TRBV12-5 with TRBJ1-5, with a possible D match to TRBD1 (5 bases). Germline values: CDR1 LGHNT, CDR2 FRNRAP. Between the trimmed V and J ends, which lost 7 bases and 5 bases, there was a span of 21 bases. The CDR3 has 16 residues. CDR3 DNA sequence: TGTGCTAGTGTGGGAGGGGCGCAAGACCGATATCAGCCCCAGCATTTT. This encodes CASVGGAQDRYQPQHF.

The chain has TRBV2 and TRBJ1-4; 9 nucleotides align to TRBD1. Trimming removed 5 bases from V and 7 bases from J; junction bases left unmatched: 5. There are 14 residues in the CDR3. Looked up from germline, CDR1 is SNHLY and CDR2 is FYNNEI. The CDR3 DNA follows: TGTGCCAGCAGTCCACAGGGGGCTGGTGAAAAACTGTTTTTT. Translated: CASSPQGAGEKLFF.

This chain uses TRBV5-4 with TRBJ2-7; possibly TRBD1 for D (8 bases). This CDR3 spans 17 amino acids. The germline V and J ends were trimmed by 5 bases and 7 bases, with 28 bases remaining between them. The germline V gene has CDR1 SGHNT and CDR2 YYREEE (reference sequence). The CDR3 region has the DNA TGTGCCAGCAGTTTCACTCTGGAGACTAGCAACAGGGGGGAGCAGTACTTC. It translates to CASSFTLETSNRGEQYF.

The chain uses TRBV7-2 and TRBJ2-3, with D perhaps matching TRBD1 (6 bases). The CDR3 runs 16 residues. Between the trimmed V and J ends, which lost 3 bases and 8 bases, there was a span of 21 bases. Germline V gene data show CDR1 as SGHTA and CDR2 as FQGNSA. Here the CDR3 reads CASSFTSIGGKVTQYF. As DNA, the CDR3 is TGTGCCAGCAGCTTTACATCTATTGGGGGCAAAGTTACGCAGTATTTT.

CDR3 DNA sequence: TGTGCCAGCAGCTTAGCCCCGGGACTAACTTACAATGAGCAGTTCTTC. Its protein product is CASSLAPGLTYNEQFF. This chain links TRBV7-2 with TRBJ2-1, with 7 bases matching TRBD2. The CDR3 has 16 amino acids. Germline V gene lookup returns CDR1 SGHTA and CDR2 FQGNSA. With 0 bases clipped from V and 4 bases from J, the junction kept 6 bases outside the gene matches.

V usage is TRBV3-1 (or the pseudogene TRBV3-2) and J usage is TRBJ2-1, with TRBD2 identical over 10 bases. Unmatched junction bases numbered 11, after V lost 2 bases and J lost 7 bases. The CDR3 totals 17 residues. Looked up from germline, CDR1 is LGHDT and CDR2 is YNNKEL (reference sequence). The CDR3 DNA reads TGTGCCAGCAGCCAACTGAGAAGCGGGAGGGCCGGGAATGAGCAGTTCTTC. This encodes CASSQLRSGRAGNEQFF.

V is TRBV5-1 and J is TRBJ1-1; 7 bases fit TRBD1. The CDR3 is 14 amino acids. V lost 7 bases, J lost 0 bases, and 6 bases stayed unmatched. From germline, CDR1 is SGHRS and CDR2 YFSETQ. In nucleotides, the CDR3 is TGCGCCAGCCACCGGGGACAGATGAACACTGAAGCTTTCTTT. As protein: CASHRGQMNTEAFF.

The gene calls are TRBV5-1 and TRBJ1-2; 7 bases map to TRBD1. The CDR3 runs 13 residues. Germline values: CDR1 SGHRS, CDR2 YFSETQ. Trimming cost V 3 bases and J 6 bases; bases outside gene matches: 5. CDR3 sequence (DNA): TGCGCCAGCAGCTCGGGACAGACCCATGGCTACACCTTC. It yields the protein CASSSGQTHGYTF.

The V gene is TRBV29-1, the J gene TRBJ2-7; D is possibly TRBD2 (6 bases). V lost 4 bases and J lost 6, with 19 bases in between. CDR1 is SQVTM, CDR2 ANQGSEA, per germline. CDR3 size: 14 residues. This CDR3 is CSVGSGSLASEQYF. As DNA, the CDR3 is TGCAGCGTTGGTTCCGGCAGCCTAGCGTCCGAGCAGTACTTC.

This clone was recorded only once. The chain uses TRBV6-2 or TRBV6-3 and TRBJ2-3, with 10 bases identical to TRBD2. V lost 4 bases and J lost 2; bases outside the gene matches: 3. This CDR3 is built from 15 residues. Per germline, CDR1 MNHEY and CDR2 SVGEGT. CDR3 region: CASSSTSGSTDTQYF. As DNA, the CDR3 is TGTGCCAGCAGTTCGACTAGCGGGTCCACAGATACGCAGTATTTT.

This chain uses TRBV19 with TRBJ2-6; no firm D call. The CDR3 runs 18 residues. Germline lookup yields CDR1 LNHDA and CDR2 SQIVND (reference sequence). Trimming took off 3 bases at V and 1 base at J, with 16 bases between the two ends. The chain's CDR3 is CASSIPRQTMSGANVLTF. CDR3 DNA: TGTGCCAGTAGTATCCCCAGGCAGACGATGTCTGGGGCCAACGTCCTGACTTTC.

The genes are TRBV10-3 and TRBJ2-2; TRBD1 is a possible D gene (5 bases). CDR1 and CDR2 (germline): ENHRY, SYGVKD. Trimming stripped 1 base from V and 5 bases from J, with 11 bases between. This CDR3 has 15 residues. The CDR3 is CAISELVQGTGELFF. The CDR3 DNA reads TGTGCCATCAGTGAGTTGGTTCAGGGTACCGGGGAGCTGTTTTTT.